This T cell receptor beta chain was captured by sequencing in a study of human T cells and chemical hapten exposure. Study overall: Patch tests put 0.01% DPC on the upper back, and the results were checked at 6 days.

Indicated time point: pre-sensitization, week 0. Described treatment: therapeutic diphenylcyclopropenone sensitization with weekly scalp DPC. Only a few counts were recorded for this clonotype. TCRdb processed the RACE reads anew with MiXCR; each CDR3 protein has one entry. The sample comprises approximately 260,000 distinct CDR3 sequences, roughly 8.9% of which are singletons, and under 2.5% rests with the top ten. The sequence derives from a woman aged 40 to 55 with alopecia areata. Some clones in this sample may be carry-over from other donors' samples. The sample in question was whole blood, obtained in connection with sensitization to the hapten diphenylcyclopropenone (DPC).

The DNA of the CDR3 is TGTGCCAGCAGCCAATATACTGGGGACCATTACAATGAGCAGTTCTTC. Its protein product is CASSQYTGDHYNEQFF. This chain connects TRBV3-1 to TRBJ2-1; D possibly matches TRBD1 or TRBD2 (5 bases each). V was trimmed by 2 bases and J by 4 bases, leaving 15 bases between them. The CDR3 runs 16 residues. From germline, CDR1 is LGHDT and CDR2 YNNKEL (reference sequence).